This TCR beta chain was sequenced for a study of somatic mutations in cytotoxic T cells in rheumatoid arthritis. Findings and caveats of the study: A slight TRBV07 underrepresentation in rheumatoid arthritis patients was reported without multiple-comparison adjustment. It was in rheumatoid arthritis patients, but not in healthy controls, that CD8+ clonality increased with age. No antigen targets were known for the expanded CD8+ clones.

Germline CDR1 and CDR2: MNHNS and SASEGT. The CDR3 length is 13 residues. Trimming stripped 3 bases from V and 5 bases from J, with 10 bases between. As concerns this clone: Its antigen is currently unknown.

TCRdb's copy holds only in-frame clones and misses some; the assay was immunoSEQ multiplex PCR. In the table there are 4,400 or so clones, more than 75% of which are singletons. The sequence was collected from a middle-aged man with rheumatoid arthritis. The chain employs TRBV6-1 and TRBJ1-1; D is uncertain. Sequences were derived from CD8+ T cells sorted from blood, sampled at a follow-up visit. CDR3 residues: CASSDWTVTEAFF. The DNA for the CDR3 is TGTGCCAGCAGTGATTGGACGGTGACTGAAGCTTTCTTT.